This T cell receptor beta chain was identified in a study of radiation and T cells in renal cell carcinoma. About the study: Nephrectomy followed 15 Gy stereotactic body radiation by 4 weeks.

Measured with immunoSEQ multiplex PCR; TCRdb has only the in-frame clones, and not every one. The sample has more than 65,000 clones, 65% to 90% seen once. Described time point: blood 2 weeks post-SBRT. Indicated treatment: 15 Gy SBRT to primary tumor, nephrectomy 4 weeks later. Whole-study results and caveats: Without pretreatment biopsies, baseline tumor clonotype presence was undetermined. Top tumor clonotypes rose in blood 2 weeks post-radiation, then contracted.

The CDR3 consists of 11 residues. Germline V gives CDR1 SGHRS, CDR2 YFSETQ. V was cut by 1 base and J by 7 bases, with 5 bases left in between. This clone was detected a few times. The antigen is not known. This material consisted of blood, taken from a patient whose treatment included radiotherapy and nephrectomy. This clonotype originated in a woman aged 45-59 years with renal cell carcinoma. The J gene is TRBJ1-1, the V gene TRBV5-1; no definite D call. The CDR3 DNA sequence: TGCGCCAGCAGCTTGCGAGGTGAAGCTTTCTTT. Its translation: CASSLRGEAFF.